This TCR beta chain was found in a study of technical replicates of blood from several donors. Produced via immunoSEQ multiplex PCR; TCRdb's table is partial and in-frame only. The table has more than 65,000 clones, roughly 95% seen once. CDR3 length: 17 amino acids. The germline V and J ends were trimmed by 5 bases and 2 bases, with 19 bases remaining between them. Germline V CDR1 and CDR2: SEHNR, FQNEAQ (reference sequence). The rearrangement links TRBV7-9 to TRBJ1-5, with unresolved D. Material: T cells isolated from PBMCs. The clonotype comes from a human donor in good health. The chain's CDR3 is CASSPTSPVFGNQPQHF. The CDR3, as DNA: TGTGCCAGCAGCCCAACGTCCCCAGTTTTCGGCAATCAGCCCCAGCATTTT. The full variable domain, completed using reference TRBV7-9 and TRBJ1-5, is DTGVSQNPRHKITKRGQNVTFRCDPISEHNRLYWYRQTLGQGPEFLTYFQNEAQLEKSRLLSDRFSAERPKGSFSTLEIQRTEQGDSAMYLCASSPTSPVFGNQPQHFGDGTRLSIL.